A selection of T cell receptor beta chains follows, all from one sample in a study of T cells after yellow fever vaccination. Each CDR3 protein gets one entry after TCRdb re-called the 5' RACE reads with MiXCR. Of approximately 300,000 distinct CDR3 sequences listed, roughly 10% are singletons. This material consisted of CD4+ T cells sorted from PBMCs, taken 45 days after the yellow fever booster vaccination. The receptors were sampled from a man in his late teens or twenties who received the YFV17D yellow fever vaccine. CDR3s include the opening cysteine and the closing phenylalanine or tryptophan. A D gene is named only where the DNA matches it firmly. The size of a clone is reported for some rows only, either as once, few or many, or as a class for expanded clones.

V gene: TRBV10-3; J gene: TRBJ1-1; D gene: -; clone size: many; CDR3 protein: CAISEGAGQTEAFF; CDR3 DNA: TGTGCCATCAGTGAGGGGGCCGGGCAGACTGAAGCTTTCTTT
V gene: TRBV9; J gene: TRBJ1-1; D gene: -; clone size: -; CDR3 protein: CASSVSPENTEAFF; CDR3 DNA: TGTGCCAGCAGCGTATCTCCAGAGAACACTGAAGCTTTCTTT
V gene: TRBV3-1; J gene: TRBJ2-2; D gene: -; clone size: few; CDR3 protein: CASSRIWSSNTGELFF; CDR3 DNA: TGTGCCAGCAGCCGCATCTGGTCTTCGAACACCGGGGAGCTGTTTTTT
V gene: TRBV14; J gene: TRBJ1-2; D gene: -; clone size: few; CDR3 protein: CASSPISIAANYGYTF; CDR3 DNA: TGTGCCAGCAGCCCGATCTCTATTGCGGCTAACTATGGCTACACCTTC
V gene: TRBV12-3/TRBV12-4; J gene: TRBJ1-5; D gene: -; clone size: few; CDR3 protein: CASSLADRYNQPQHF; CDR3 DNA: TGTGCCAGCAGTTTAGCCGACAGATACAATCAGCCCCAGCATTTT
V gene: TRBV4-3; J gene: TRBJ2-3; D gene: TRBD2; clone size: many; CDR3 protein: CASSQGPSGAGDTQYF; CDR3 DNA: TGCGCCAGCAGCCAAGGTCCTAGCGGGGCGGGGGATACGCAGTATTTT
V gene: TRBV5-4; J gene: TRBJ2-3; D gene: -; clone size: -; CDR3 protein: CASSLGGLPSSTDTQYF; CDR3 DNA: TGTGCCAGCAGCTTGGGGGGATTGCCCTCTAGCACAGATACGCAGTATTTT
V gene: TRBV7-2; J gene: TRBJ2-1; D gene: TRBD2; clone size: -; CDR3 protein: CASSLGLPGLAGGTIYNEQFF; CDR3 DNA: TGTGCCAGCAGCTTGGGGCTTCCGGGACTAGCGGGGGGCACCATATACAATGAGCAGTTCTTC
V gene: TRBV27; J gene: TRBJ2-2; D gene: -; clone size: -; CDR3 protein: CASSFRRGNTGELFF; CDR3 DNA: TGTGCCAGCAGTTTCCGGCGAGGGAACACCGGGGAGCTGTTTTTT
V gene: TRBV6-1; J gene: TRBJ1-2; D gene: -; clone size: -; CDR3 protein: CASSETWSYGYTF; CDR3 DNA: TGTGCCAGCAGTGAAACATGGAGCTATGGCTACACCTTC
V gene: TRBV4-2; J gene: TRBJ2-6; D gene: -; clone size: many; CDR3 protein: CASSQARPGRASGANVLTF; CDR3 DNA: TGTGCCAGCAGCCAGGCTAGACCTGGTCGGGCCTCTGGGGCCAACGTCCTGACTTTC
V gene: TRBV6-6; J gene: TRBJ2-7; D gene: -; clone size: few; CDR3 protein: CASSYTGGVYEQYF; CDR3 DNA: TGTGCCAGCAGTTACACCGGAGGGGTCTACGAGCAGTACTTC
V gene: TRBV4-2; J gene: TRBJ2-3; D gene: -; clone size: many; CDR3 protein: CASSPNWGRGSTDTQYF; CDR3 DNA: TGTGCCAGCAGCCCAAACTGGGGGCGGGGGAGCACAGATACGCAGTATTTT
V gene: TRBV5-1; J gene: TRBJ2-2; D gene: -; clone size: -; CDR3 protein: CASSLLIDGGRRSGELFF; CDR3 DNA: TGCGCCAGCAGCTTGCTCATCGACGGGGGGCGAAGATCCGGGGAGCTGTTTTTT
V gene: TRBV27; J gene: TRBJ1-3; D gene: -; clone size: many; CDR3 protein: CASSFPRGANTIYF; CDR3 DNA: TGTGCCAGCAGTTTCCCGAGGGGGGCGAACACCATATATTTT
V gene: TRBV7-9; J gene: TRBJ2-2; D gene: -; clone size: -; CDR3 protein: CASSPSGGLDNTGELFF; CDR3 DNA: TGTGCCAGCAGCCCCTCAGGGGGACTCGATAACACCGGGGAGCTGTTTTTT
V gene: TRBV6-2/TRBV6-3; J gene: TRBJ2-3; D gene: TRBD2; clone size: few; CDR3 protein: CASSNLGLAGDTQYF; CDR3 DNA: TGTGCCAGCAGCAACCTCGGACTAGCTGGCGATACGCAGTATTTT
V gene: TRBV27; J gene: TRBJ1-2; D gene: TRBD1; clone size: few; CDR3 protein: CASSSGTAHYGYTF; CDR3 DNA: TGTGCCAGCAGTTCCGGGACAGCCCACTATGGCTACACCTTC
V gene: TRBV7-2; J gene: TRBJ2-6; D gene: TRBD1; clone size: -; CDR3 protein: CASGRTGGYGANVLTF; CDR3 DNA: TGTGCCAGCGGGCGGACAGGGGGCTATGGGGCCAACGTCCTGACTTTC
V gene: TRBV18; J gene: TRBJ1-1; D gene: -; clone size: many; CDR3 protein: CATTGGGPNTEAFF; CDR3 DNA: TGTGCCACTACCGGGGGGGGGCCGAACACTGAAGCTTTCTTT
V gene: TRBV21-1; J gene: TRBJ1-5; D gene: -; clone size: -; CDR3 protein: CASRGQPSNQPQHF; CDR3 DNA: TGTGCCAGCAGAGGACAGCCCTCCAATCAGCCCCAGCATTTT
V gene: TRBV5-4; J gene: TRBJ1-2; D gene: -; clone size: few; CDR3 protein: CASSFRTPDYGYTF; CDR3 DNA: TGTGCCAGCAGCTTCAGGACGCCGGACTATGGCTACACCTTC
V gene: TRBV12-5; J gene: TRBJ2-5; D gene: -; clone size: -; CDR3 protein: CASGFSSPETQYF; CDR3 DNA: TGTGCTAGTGGTTTCTCTAGTCCAGAGACCCAGTACTTC
V gene: TRBV12-3/TRBV12-4; J gene: TRBJ1-6; D gene: -; clone size: -; CDR3 protein: CASSPSRSGDSPLHF; CDR3 DNA: TGTGCCAGCAGTCCCTCGAGGTCAGGGGATTCACCCCTCCACTTT
V gene: TRBV9; J gene: TRBJ2-2; D gene: -; clone size: -; CDR3 protein: CASSSLGGGGGELFF; CDR3 DNA: TGTGCCAGCAGCTCCCTTGGAGGGGGCGGCGGGGAGCTGTTTTTT
V gene: TRBV29-1; J gene: TRBJ2-4; D gene: TRBD2; clone size: many; CDR3 protein: CSVEQGGNIQYF; CDR3 DNA: TGCAGCGTTGAACAGGGAGGGAACATTCAGTACTTC
V gene: TRBV6-2/TRBV6-3; J gene: TRBJ1-5; D gene: -; clone size: -; CDR3 protein: CASSYSRILNQPQHF; CDR3 DNA: TGTGCCAGCAGTTACTCCCGGATTCTCAATCAGCCCCAGCATTTT
V gene: TRBV27; J gene: TRBJ1-6; D gene: -; clone size: few; CDR3 protein: CASSFAGTPGSPLHF; CDR3 DNA: TGTGCCAGCAGTTTTGCCGGGACACCCGGCTCACCCCTCCACTTT
V gene: TRBV29-1; J gene: TRBJ2-7; D gene: TRBD1; clone size: -; CDR3 protein: CSVARRGGTAKNEQYF; CDR3 DNA: TGCAGCGTCGCCCGACGAGGGGGCACCGCAAAAAACGAGCAGTACTTC
V gene: TRBV7-2; J gene: TRBJ2-2; D gene: -; clone size: many; CDR3 protein: CASSLDMVAGELFF; CDR3 DNA: TGTGCCAGCAGCTTAGATATGGTAGCCGGGGAGCTGTTTTTT
V gene: TRBV7-3; J gene: TRBJ2-1; D gene: -; clone size: -; CDR3 protein: CASSSPGGGSEQFF; CDR3 DNA: TGTGCCAGCAGCTCCCCAGGAGGGGGAAGTGAGCAGTTCTTC
V gene: TRBV9; J gene: TRBJ1-2; D gene: -; clone size: few; CDR3 protein: CASSVGGGRGYGYTF; CDR3 DNA: TGTGCCAGCAGCGTAGGTGGGGGGAGAGGCTATGGCTACACCTTC
V gene: TRBV7-8; J gene: TRBJ1-1; D gene: -; clone size: few; CDR3 protein: CASSLEYGEAFF; CDR3 DNA: TGTGCCAGCAGCTTAGAGTACGGTGAAGCTTTCTTT
V gene: TRBV29-1; J gene: TRBJ1-5; D gene: TRBD1; clone size: -; CDR3 protein: CSVVTGGEGPQHF; CDR3 DNA: TGCAGCGTTGTGACAGGGGGCGAGGGGCCCCAGCATTTT
V gene: TRBV6-6; J gene: TRBJ1-6; D gene: TRBD1; clone size: -; CDR3 protein: CASRLGTAGSPLHF; CDR3 DNA: TGTGCCAGCAGACTTGGGACAGCAGGGTCACCCCTCCACTTT
V gene: TRBV7-2; J gene: TRBJ2-1; D gene: -; clone size: many; CDR3 protein: CASSSVSSYNEQFF; CDR3 DNA: TGTGCCAGCAGCTCGGTGAGCTCGTACAATGAGCAGTTCTTC
V gene: TRBV10-3; J gene: TRBJ1-5; D gene: TRBD1; clone size: -; CDR3 protein: CAITGGLDQPQHF; CDR3 DNA: TGTGCCATCACAGGGGGCCTCGATCAGCCCCAGCATTTT
V gene: TRBV5-1; J gene: TRBJ1-6; D gene: TRBD1; clone size: many; CDR3 protein: CASSPGGQGWSPLHF; CDR3 DNA: TGCGCCAGCAGCCCCGGGGGACAGGGTTGGTCACCCCTCCACTTT
V gene: TRBV7-2; J gene: TRBJ1-2; D gene: -; clone size: -; CDR3 protein: CASSLMGRGYTF; CDR3 DNA: TGTGCCAGCAGCCTAATGGGGAGGGGCTACACCTTC
V gene: TRBV20-1; J gene: TRBJ2-3; D gene: TRBD2; clone size: -; CDR3 protein: CSARDPMGGEATDTQYF; CDR3 DNA: TGCAGTGCTAGAGACCCGATGGGGGGGGAGGCCACAGATACGCAGTATTTT
V gene: TRBV4-2; J gene: TRBJ2-3; D gene: TRBD2; clone size: -; CDR3 protein: CASSPLRGTTDTQYF; CDR3 DNA: TGTGCCAGCAGCCCTCTGCGGGGGACCACAGATACGCAGTATTTT
V gene: TRBV21-1; J gene: TRBJ1-5; D gene: -; clone size: -; CDR3 protein: CASSKDGSNQPQHF; CDR3 DNA: TGTGCCAGCAGCAAGGACGGTAGCAATCAGCCCCAGCATTTT
V gene: TRBV12-3/TRBV12-4; J gene: TRBJ1-1; D gene: -; clone size: once; CDR3 protein: CASSLTRGTEAFF; CDR3 DNA: TGTGCCAGCAGTTTAACTCGGGGAACTGAAGCTTTCTTT
V gene: TRBV4-3; J gene: TRBJ1-6; D gene: -; clone size: -; CDR3 protein: CASSQQGSSYNSPLHF; CDR3 DNA: TGCGCCAGCAGCCAACAGGGCAGCTCCTATAATTCACCCCTCCACTTT
V gene: TRBV2; J gene: TRBJ2-7; D gene: -; clone size: -; CDR3 protein: CASSEHQSSYEQYF; CDR3 DNA: TGTGCCAGCAGTGAACATCAGAGCTCCTACGAGCAGTACTTC
V gene: TRBV2; J gene: TRBJ2-5; D gene: TRBD2; clone size: few; CDR3 protein: CASRDGLAGNQETQYF; CDR3 DNA: TGTGCCAGCAGGGACGGACTAGCGGGGAACCAAGAGACCCAGTACTTC
V gene: TRBV10-3; J gene: TRBJ2-3; D gene: TRBD2; clone size: few; CDR3 protein: CAITKTSDSDTQYF; CDR3 DNA: TGTGCCATCACTAAGACTAGCGATTCAGATACGCAGTATTTT
V gene: TRBV7-2; J gene: TRBJ2-3; D gene: -; clone size: -; CDR3 protein: CASSFDYTDTQYF; CDR3 DNA: TGTGCCAGCAGCTTCGACTACACAGATACGCAGTATTTT
V gene: TRBV5-1; J gene: TRBJ2-5; D gene: -; clone size: few; CDR3 protein: CASSLSSLETQYF; CDR3 DNA: TGCGCCAGCAGCTTGTCCAGCCTGGAGACCCAGTACTTC
V gene: TRBV2; J gene: TRBJ2-3; D gene: TRBD2; clone size: few; CDR3 protein: CASGESSGVTDTQYF; CDR3 DNA: TGTGCCAGCGGTGAATCTAGCGGGGTCACAGATACGCAGTATTTT
V gene: TRBV30; J gene: TRBJ1-5; D gene: -; clone size: few; CDR3 protein: CAWGPGISNQPQHF; CDR3 DNA: TGTGCCTGGGGGCCGGGTATTAGCAATCAGCCCCAGCATTTT
V gene: TRBV5-1; J gene: TRBJ1-2; D gene: -; clone size: -; CDR3 protein: CASSLATGEVADYGYTF; CDR3 DNA: TGCGCCAGCAGCTTGGCGACAGGTGAGGTGGCCGACTATGGCTACACCTTC
V gene: TRBV12-3/TRBV12-4; J gene: TRBJ1-5; D gene: -; clone size: few; CDR3 protein: CASSRGTSQLNQPQHF; CDR3 DNA: TGTGCCAGCAGTCGTGGGACGTCTCAGCTCAATCAGCCCCAGCATTTT
V gene: TRBV7-2; J gene: TRBJ2-4; D gene: -; clone size: many; CDR3 protein: CASSPHSGNSGKNIQYF; CDR3 DNA: TGTGCCAGCAGCCCGCACTCCGGGAATTCGGGCAAAAACATTCAGTACTTC
V gene: TRBV5-1; J gene: TRBJ2-7; D gene: TRBD1; clone size: -; CDR3 protein: CASSTGTVSYEQYF; CDR3 DNA: TGCGCCAGCAGCACCGGGACAGTGTCCTACGAGCAGTACTTC